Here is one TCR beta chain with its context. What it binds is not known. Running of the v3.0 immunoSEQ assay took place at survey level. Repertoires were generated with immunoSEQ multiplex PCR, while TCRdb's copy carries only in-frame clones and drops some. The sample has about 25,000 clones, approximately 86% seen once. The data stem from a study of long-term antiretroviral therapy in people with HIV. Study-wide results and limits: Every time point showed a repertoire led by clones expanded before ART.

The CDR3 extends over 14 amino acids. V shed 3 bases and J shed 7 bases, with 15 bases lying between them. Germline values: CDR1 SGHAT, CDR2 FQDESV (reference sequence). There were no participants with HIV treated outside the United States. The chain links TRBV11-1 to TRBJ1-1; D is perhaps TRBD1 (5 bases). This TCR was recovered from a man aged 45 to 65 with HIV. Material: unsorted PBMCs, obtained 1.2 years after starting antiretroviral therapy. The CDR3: CASSFNGGRGEAFF. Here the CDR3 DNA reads TGTGCCAGCAGCTTTAATGGGGGACGGGGTGAAGCTTTCTTT.